The clone carrying this TCR beta chain was counted many times. Its antigen remains unknown. Losses at the gene ends were 3 bases for V and 4 bases for J; bases not matched to a gene: 8. This CDR3 is 16 amino acids long. Per the germline V gene, CDR1 is SEHNR and CDR2 is FQNEAQ (reference sequence). Source study methods: Clinicopathological groups differed in CDR3, with these differences serving to build a distant-metastasis classifier for papillary thyroid cancer. Using MiXCR, TCRdb reanalyzed the PCR reads. The V and J calls were determined by TCRdb, not by the authors. The sample includes around 17,000 clones, roughly an eighth of them seen just once. The entry originates in a study of metastatic and nonmetastatic thyroid tumors. Study-wide context: Thyroid patients, malignant and benign, had repertoires compared across blood and tumor or nodule tissue.

Ahead of thyroid surgery, no patient had received treatment of any kind. Regarding the study as a whole: Compared with benign nodules, malignant thyroid tumors were reported to have significantly higher TCR beta diversity in both blood and tumor.

The chain is built from TRBV7-9 and TRBJ1-4; 7 bases are shared with TRBD1. This TCR derives from a female donor with papillary thyroid cancer or a benign thyroid nodule (not recorded which). Some clones in this sample may be carry-over from other donors' samples. The sample taken for sequencing was tumor tissue. CDR3 region: CASSLGWDRLNEKLFF. The CDR3, as DNA: TGTGCCAGCAGCTTGGGCTGGGACAGACTTAATGAAAAACTGTTTTTT.